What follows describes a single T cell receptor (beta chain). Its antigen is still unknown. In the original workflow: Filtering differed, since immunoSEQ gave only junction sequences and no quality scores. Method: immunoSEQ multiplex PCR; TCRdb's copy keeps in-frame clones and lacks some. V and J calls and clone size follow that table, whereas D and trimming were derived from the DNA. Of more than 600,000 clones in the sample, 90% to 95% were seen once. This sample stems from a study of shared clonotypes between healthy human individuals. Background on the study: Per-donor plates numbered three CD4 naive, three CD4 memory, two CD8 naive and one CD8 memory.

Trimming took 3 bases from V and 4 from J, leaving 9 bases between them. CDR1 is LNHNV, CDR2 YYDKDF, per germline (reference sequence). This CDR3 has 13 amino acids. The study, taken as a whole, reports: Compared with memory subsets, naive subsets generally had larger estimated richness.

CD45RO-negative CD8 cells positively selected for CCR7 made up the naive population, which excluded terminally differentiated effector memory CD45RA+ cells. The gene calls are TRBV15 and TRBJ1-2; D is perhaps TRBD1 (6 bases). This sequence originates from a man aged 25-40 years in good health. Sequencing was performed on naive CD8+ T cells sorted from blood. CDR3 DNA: TGTGCCACCAGCAGCGGGACATCCTATGGCTACACCTTC. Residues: CATSSGTSYGYTF.